This T cell receptor (beta chain) was observed in a study of T cells in Graves' hyperthyroidism and ophthalmopathy. This clonotype has a count of ten or more. Its cognate antigen is unknown. Each diagnosis drew on symptoms, thyroxine, TRAb, thyroid ultrasound and orbital computed tomography findings. TCR beta CDR3 region amplification was performed from RNA transcripts. The primer set for the first-round RT-PCR of the TCR CDR3 was HTBI. Using its own MiXCR run on the multiplex PCR reads, TCRdb lists one record per CDR3 protein. This table has hundreds of thousands of distinct CDR3 sequences, approximately 15% appearing once. The CDR3 covers 15 residues. V dropped 3 bases and J dropped 5; count of bases not matched to a gene: 8. Germline CDR1 reads DFQATT; CDR2 reads SNEGSKA (reference sequence). Study observations and caveats: Using 13 V-J features, a model discriminated ophthalmopathy from stable hyperthyroidism.

The sequence derives from a woman aged 60-75 years with Graves' ophthalmopathy. This rearrangement joins TRBV20-1 to TRBJ1-5, with TRBD1 matching 9 bases. The sequenced sample was blood. The CDR3 region is CSARAGTGTYQPQHF. The CDR3 DNA reads TGCAGTGCTAGGGCCGGGACAGGGACGTATCAGCCCCAGCATTTT.